These 19 T cell receptor beta chains came from one sample sequenced in a study of T cells after yellow fever vaccination. Each CDR3 protein is one row after TCRdb ran MiXCR on the 5' RACE reads. The sample shows about 300,000 distinct CDR3 sequences, 8.7% of them seen only once. This specimen was CD4+ T cells sorted from PBMCs, taken 5 days after the yellow fever booster vaccination. The receptors were gathered from a man aged 18 to 30 who received the YFV17D yellow fever vaccine.

This clonotype was found a few times. The genes are TRBV12-3 or TRBV12-4 and TRBJ2-7, with 7 positions matching TRBD1. This CDR3 comprises 13 residues. V gave up 5 bases and J gave up 4 bases; unmatched junction bases: 5. The CDR3 sequence: CASSPGTEYEQYF. CDR3 DNA sequence: TGTGCCAGCAGTCCCGGGACAGAGTACGAGCAGTACTTC.

This clonotype was counted only a few times. The chain couples TRBV10-3 to TRBJ1-3, with D possibly TRBD1 on 5 matching bases. The length of the CDR3 is 12 residues. Germline V CDR1 and CDR2: ENHRY, SYGVKD. The CDR3 protein is CAVRDVGNTIYF. Here the CDR3 DNA reads TGTGCGGTACGGGACGTAGGAAACACCATATATTTT.

V usage is TRBV2 and J usage is TRBJ1-6; a weak D match, TRBD1 (5 bases). The CDR3 has 12 residues. Germline V gene sequence: CDR1 SNHLY, CDR2 FYNNEI. V dropped 5 bases and J dropped 10 bases, with 9 bases sitting between them. The chain's CDR3 is CASSRDGSPLHF. Here the CDR3 DNA reads TGTGCCAGCAGTAGGGACGGATCACCCCTCCACTTT.

J is TRBJ1-2 and V is TRBV9; D remains unclear. V was trimmed by 4 bases and J by 0 bases, leaving 19 bases between them. This CDR3 has 17 residues. Per the germline V gene, CDR1 is SGDLS and CDR2 is YYNGEE. The CDR3 spells CASSHTTDPTANYGYTF. CDR3 DNA: TGTGCCAGCAGCCACACCACGGACCCTACAGCTAACTATGGCTACACCTTC.

This clonotype was seen ten or more times. The CDR3 DNA sequence: TGTGCCAGCACTGGCGGCGGGAGTGCCAATCAGCCCCAGCATTTT. This encodes CASTGGGSANQPQHF. The chain employs TRBV12-3 or TRBV12-4 and TRBJ1-5; D not resolved. Trimming took 7 bases from V and 3 from J, leaving 16 bases between them. This CDR3 comprises 15 residues.

This clonotype was seen a handful of times. The chain employs TRBV7-2 and TRBJ2-5, with D possibly being TRBD1 or TRBD2 (7 bases each). The CDR3 runs to 15 residues. Trimming pared 11 bases from V and 4 bases from J, leaving 23 bases between. In germline, CDR1 is SGHTA, CDR2 FQGNSA. The CDR3: CASQGGALKGETQYF. CDR3 DNA sequence: TGTGCCTCGCAGGGGGGGGCCCTCAAGGGAGAGACCCAGTACTTC. Supplemented by reference TRBV7-2 and TRBJ2-5, the full variable domain reads GAGVSQSPSNKVTEKGKDVELRCDPISGHTALYWYRQSLGQGLEFLIYFQGNSAPDKSGLPSDRFSAERTGGSVSTLTIQRTQQEDSAVYLCASQGGALKGETQYFGPGTRLLVL.

Only a few counts were recorded for this clonotype. The chain carries TRBV29-1 and TRBJ2-5; 7 bases map to TRBD1. J lost 4 bases, V lost 1 base, and 3 bases had no gene match. This CDR3 contains 13 residues. The germline gives CDR1 SQVTM, CDR2 ANQGSEA. The CDR3 region is CSVEVTGRETQYF. The CDR3 coding sequence is TGCAGCGTTGAAGTGACAGGGAGAGAGACCCAGTACTTC.

J is TRBJ2-3 and V is TRBV5-4, with D perhaps TRBD2 (6 bases). V shed 3 bases and J shed 3 bases, with 20 bases lying between them. CDR3 length equals 17 residues. Germline CDR1 SGHNT, CDR2 YYREEE (reference sequence). In DNA, the CDR3 is TGTGCCAGCAGCTCGAAGACGCGGGACGGTATTACAGATACGCAGTATTTT. It encodes CASSSKTRDGITDTQYF.

The rearrangement links TRBV6-6 to TRBJ1-1; D remains unclear. The germline V and J ends were trimmed by 4 bases and 0 bases, with 6 bases remaining between them. Germline-derived CDR1 and CDR2 are MNHNY and SVGAGI (reference sequence). This CDR3 region has 13 residues. CDR3 bases: TGTGCCAGCAGTTTTCAGCTGAACACTGAAGCTTTCTTT. This sequence encodes CASSFQLNTEAFF.

This sequence joins TRBV6-4 and TRBJ2-7; D is uncertain. Per germline, CDR1 MRHNA and CDR2 SNTAGT. With 7 bases removed from V and 3 bases from J, the gap between germline ends came to 10 bases. This CDR3 is built from 12 residues. The CDR3 region is CASTSLDYEQYV. The DNA for the CDR3 is TGTGCCAGCACGAGCCTTGACTACGAGCAGTACGTC.

Points on this clonotype: An end of the junction does not agree with germline; a read error may underlie this. The chain employs TRBV4-2 and TRBJ1-3; D perhaps matches TRBD1 (5 bases). Germline values: CDR1 LGHNA, CDR2 YNFKEQ. The CDR3 has 16 residues. The CDR3: CASSQPGRGSGITIYF. The CDR3 DNA reads as TGTGCCAGCAGCCAACCTGGGCGGGGCTCTGGAATCACCATATATTTT.

This clonotype has a handful of counts. The chain links TRBV5-8 to TRBJ1-1; D gene ambiguous. Germline V gene sequence: CDR1 SGHTS, CDR2 YDEGEE. Trimming took off 0 bases at V and 5 bases at J, with 8 bases between the two ends. The CDR3 loop spans 13 amino acids. CDR3 sequence reads: CASSLEGATEAFF. For the CDR3, the DNA is TGTGCCAGCAGCTTGGAGGGAGCTACTGAAGCTTTCTTT.

The sample holds a few counts of this clonotype. The gene calls are TRBV27 and TRBJ2-3; 10 nucleotides align to TRBD1. V shed 8 bases and J 4 bases; nucleotides not matched to a gene: 9. Germline V gives CDR1 MNHEY, CDR2 SMNVEV (reference sequence). This CDR3 has 15 residues. The CDR3 DNA reads TGTGCCAGCCGCACGGGGGACAGGGGCGCAGATACGCAGTATTTT. Its protein product is CASRTGDRGADTQYF.

This clonotype has a handful of counts. V usage is TRBV11-2 and J usage is TRBJ2-3; D is ambiguous. Germline-derived CDR1 and CDR2 are SGHAT and FQNNGV. The CDR3 is 14 residues long. Trimming left V 5 bases short and J 8 bases short, with 17 bases between. The CDR3: CASSVGRAFGTQYF. In DNA, the CDR3 is TGTGCCAGCAGCGTGGGTCGGGCCTTCGGTACGCAGTATTTT.

The table lists this clonotype with many counts. V gene TRBV11-2 combines with J gene TRBJ2-3; D possibly uses TRBD1 or TRBD2 (5 bases each). Germline CDR1 reads SGHAT; CDR2 reads FQNNGV. The CDR3 is made up of 15 amino acids. V dropped 1 base and J dropped 5 bases, with 13 bases sitting between them. The CDR3 spells CASSLGLGGRDTQYF. The CDR3 DNA reads TGTGCCAGCAGCTTAGGTCTTGGGGGACGAGATACGCAGTATTTT.

The chain combines TRBV20-1 with TRBJ2-3; perhaps TRBD2 as D (5 bases). From germline, CDR1 is DFQATT and CDR2 SNEGSKA (reference sequence). The CDR3 sequence is 15 residues long. Deletions cut 0 bases from V and 0 bases from J, with 10 bases between. The CDR3 loop reads CSARDPRGSTDTQYF. As DNA, the CDR3 is TGCAGTGCTAGAGACCCCCGGGGAAGCACAGATACGCAGTATTTT.

The chain uses TRBV7-8 and TRBJ1-1; TRBD1 matches at 8 bases. The CDR3 runs 15 residues. Germline CDR1 and CDR2: SGHVS and FQNEAQ. The V gene end was trimmed by 1 base and the J gene end by 3 bases; junction bases not matched to a gene: 4. CDR3 sequence (DNA): TGTGCCAGCAGCTTAGTGCAGGGGGCGGACACTGAAGCTTTCTTT. This sequence encodes CASSLVQGADTEAFF. The variable domain in full, with the rest retrieved from reference TRBV7-8 and TRBJ1-1, is GAGVSQSPRYKVAKRGQDVALRCDPISGHVSLFWYQQALGQGPEFLTYFQNEAQLDKSGLPSDRFFAERPEGSVSTLKIQRTQQEDSAVYLCASSLVQGADTEAFFGQGTRLTVV.

This clonotype was found many times. The chain carries TRBV12-3 or TRBV12-4 and TRBJ1-5, with unresolved D. The ends were cut back, 3 bases at V and 5 bases at J, with 8 bases in the middle. This CDR3 region has 13 residues. The chain's CDR3 is CASSFGRDQPQHF. CDR3 DNA sequence: TGTGCCAGCAGTTTTGGTAGGGATCAGCCCCAGCATTTT.

This clonotype was counted only a few times. This sequence joins TRBV7-6 and TRBJ2-4; 14 bases fit TRBD2. V shed 5 bases and J 10 bases; nucleotides not matched to a gene: 1. This CDR3 region has 13 residues. The germline CDR1 and CDR2 sequences are SGHVS and FNYEAQ. The CDR3 region is CASSGLAGGIQYF. The CDR3 DNA reads TGTGCCAGCAGCGGACTAGCGGGGGGTATTCAGTACTTC.